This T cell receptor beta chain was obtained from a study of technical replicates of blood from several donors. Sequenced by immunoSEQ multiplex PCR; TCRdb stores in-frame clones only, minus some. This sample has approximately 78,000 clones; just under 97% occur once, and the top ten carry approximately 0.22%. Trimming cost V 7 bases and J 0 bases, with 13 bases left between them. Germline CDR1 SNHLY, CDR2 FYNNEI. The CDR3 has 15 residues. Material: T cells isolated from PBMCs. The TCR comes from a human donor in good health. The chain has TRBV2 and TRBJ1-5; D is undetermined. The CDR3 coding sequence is TGTGCCAGCACCGAGGGAGGGTATAGCAATCAGCCCCAGCATTTT. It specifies CASTEGGYSNQPQHF.